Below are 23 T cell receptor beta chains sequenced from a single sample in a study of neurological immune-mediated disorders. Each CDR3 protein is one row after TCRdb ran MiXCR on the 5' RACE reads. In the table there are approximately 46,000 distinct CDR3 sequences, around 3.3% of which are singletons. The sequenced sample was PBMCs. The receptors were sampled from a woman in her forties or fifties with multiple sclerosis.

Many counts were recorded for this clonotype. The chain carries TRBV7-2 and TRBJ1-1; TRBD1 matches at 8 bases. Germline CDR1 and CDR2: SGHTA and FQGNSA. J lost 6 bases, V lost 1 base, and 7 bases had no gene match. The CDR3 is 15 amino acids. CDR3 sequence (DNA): TGTGCCAGCAGCTTAGGCCCCTGGACAGGGCCTGAAGCTTTCTTT. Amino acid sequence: CASSLGPWTGPEAFF.

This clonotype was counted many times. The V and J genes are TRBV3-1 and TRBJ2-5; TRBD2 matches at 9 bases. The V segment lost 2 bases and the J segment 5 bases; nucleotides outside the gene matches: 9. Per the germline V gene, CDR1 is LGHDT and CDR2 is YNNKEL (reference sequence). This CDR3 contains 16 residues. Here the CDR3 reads CASSQPAGGLFETQYF. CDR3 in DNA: TGTGCCAGCAGCCAACCAGCGGGAGGCTTGTTCGAGACCCAGTACTTC.

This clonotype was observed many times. CDR3 nucleotide sequence: TGCAGTGCTAGAGAGTTACTAGTGAAAGAGACCCAGTACTTC. This encodes CSARELLVKETQYF. This rearrangement joins TRBV20-1 to TRBJ2-5; D may be TRBD2 (5 bases). The CDR3 is made up of 14 amino acids. The germline V gene has CDR1 DFQATT and CDR2 SNEGSKA (reference sequence). V was trimmed by 0 bases and J by 3 bases, leaving 11 bases between them.

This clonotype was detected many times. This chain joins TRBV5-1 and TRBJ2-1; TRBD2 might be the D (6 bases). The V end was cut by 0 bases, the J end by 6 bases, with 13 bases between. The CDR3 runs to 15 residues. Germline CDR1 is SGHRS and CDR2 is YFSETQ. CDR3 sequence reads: CASSLGSGEFNEQFF. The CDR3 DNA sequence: TGCGCCAGCAGCTTGGGGTCGGGGGAATTCAATGAGCAGTTCTTC.

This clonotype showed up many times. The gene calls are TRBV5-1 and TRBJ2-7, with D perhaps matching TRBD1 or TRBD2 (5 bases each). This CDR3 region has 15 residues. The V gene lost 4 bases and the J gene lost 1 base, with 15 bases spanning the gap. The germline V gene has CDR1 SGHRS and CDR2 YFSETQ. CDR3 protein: CASSPSGSRSYEQYF. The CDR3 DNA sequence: TGCGCCAGCAGCCCGTCAGGGAGTCGATCCTACGAGCAGTACTTC.

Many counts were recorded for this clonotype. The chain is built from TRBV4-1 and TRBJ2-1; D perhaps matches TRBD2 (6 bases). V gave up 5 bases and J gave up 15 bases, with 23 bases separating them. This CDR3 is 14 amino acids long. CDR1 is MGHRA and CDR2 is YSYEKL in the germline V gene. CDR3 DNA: TGCGCCAGCAGCAATTCCCTCGGGGGTAAGCGTCTGTTCTTC. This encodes CASSNSLGGKRLFF.

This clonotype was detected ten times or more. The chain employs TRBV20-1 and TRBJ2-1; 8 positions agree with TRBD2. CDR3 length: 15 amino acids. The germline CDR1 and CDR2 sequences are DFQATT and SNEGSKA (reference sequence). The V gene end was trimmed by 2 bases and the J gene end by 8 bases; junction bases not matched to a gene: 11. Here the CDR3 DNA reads TGCAGTGCTAGAAATCAGCGGGAGACGGGACATGAGCAGTTCTTC. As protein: CSARNQRETGHEQFF.

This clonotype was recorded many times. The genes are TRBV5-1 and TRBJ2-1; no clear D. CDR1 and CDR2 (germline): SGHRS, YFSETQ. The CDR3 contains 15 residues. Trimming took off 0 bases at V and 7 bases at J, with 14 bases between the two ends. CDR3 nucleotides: TGCGCCAGCAGCTTGGGGGTTGTAGTGAGTAATGAGCAGTTCTTC. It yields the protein CASSLGVVVSNEQFF.

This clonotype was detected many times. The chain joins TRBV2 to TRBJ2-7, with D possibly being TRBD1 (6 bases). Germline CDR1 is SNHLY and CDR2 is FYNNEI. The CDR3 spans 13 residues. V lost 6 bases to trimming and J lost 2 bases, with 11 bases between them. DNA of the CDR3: TGTGCCAGCAGCGATGGACAGACCTACGAGCAGTACTTC. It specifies CASSDGQTYEQYF.

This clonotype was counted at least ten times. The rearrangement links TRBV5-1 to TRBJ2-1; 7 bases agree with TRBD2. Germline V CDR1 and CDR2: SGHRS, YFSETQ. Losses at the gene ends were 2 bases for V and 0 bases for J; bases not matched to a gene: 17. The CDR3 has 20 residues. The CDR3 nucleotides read TGCGCCAGCAGCTTAAAATGGCAAGTCGGCAGGGACTACTCCTACAATGAGCAGTTCTTC. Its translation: CASSLKWQVGRDYSYNEQFF.

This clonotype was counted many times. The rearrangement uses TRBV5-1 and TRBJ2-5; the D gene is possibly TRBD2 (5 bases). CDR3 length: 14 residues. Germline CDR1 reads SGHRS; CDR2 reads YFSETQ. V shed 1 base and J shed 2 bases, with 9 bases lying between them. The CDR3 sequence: CASSLSLAQETQYF. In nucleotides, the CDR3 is TGCGCCAGCAGCTTGAGTCTAGCTCAAGAGACCCAGTACTTC.

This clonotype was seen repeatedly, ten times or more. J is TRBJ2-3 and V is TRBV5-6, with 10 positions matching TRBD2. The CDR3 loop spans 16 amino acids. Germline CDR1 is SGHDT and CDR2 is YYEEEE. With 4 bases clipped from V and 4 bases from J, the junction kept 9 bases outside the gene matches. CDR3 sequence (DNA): TGTGCCAGCAGCAGAATAGCGGGGGGCCTCGCAGATACGCAGTATTTT. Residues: CASSRIAGGLADTQYF.

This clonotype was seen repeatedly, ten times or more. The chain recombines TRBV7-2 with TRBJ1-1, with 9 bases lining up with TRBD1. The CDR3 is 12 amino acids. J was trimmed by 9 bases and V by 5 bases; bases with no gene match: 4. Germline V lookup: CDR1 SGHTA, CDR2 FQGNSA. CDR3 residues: CASSLGQGKAFF. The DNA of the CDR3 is TGTGCCAGCAGCCTCGGACAGGGGAAAGCTTTCTTT. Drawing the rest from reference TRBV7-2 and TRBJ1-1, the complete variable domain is GAGVSQSPSNKVTEKGKDVELRCDPISGHTALYWYRQSLGQGLEFLIYFQGNSAPDKSGLPSDRFSAERTGGSVSTLTIQRTQQEDSAVYLCASSLGQGKAFFGQGTRLTVV.

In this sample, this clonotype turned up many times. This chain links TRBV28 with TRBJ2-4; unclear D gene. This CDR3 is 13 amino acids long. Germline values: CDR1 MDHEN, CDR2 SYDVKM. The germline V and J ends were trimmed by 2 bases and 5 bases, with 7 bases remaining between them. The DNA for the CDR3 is TGTGCCAGCAGTTTAAGTCATCAAAACATTCAGTACTTC. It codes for CASSLSHQNIQYF.

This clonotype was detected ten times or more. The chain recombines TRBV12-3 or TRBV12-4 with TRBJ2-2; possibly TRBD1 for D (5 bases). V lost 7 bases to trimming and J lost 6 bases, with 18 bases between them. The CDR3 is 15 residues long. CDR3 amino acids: CASTWLDSAAGELFF. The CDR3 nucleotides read TGTGCCAGCACCTGGCTCGACAGCGCGGCCGGGGAGCTGTTTTTT.

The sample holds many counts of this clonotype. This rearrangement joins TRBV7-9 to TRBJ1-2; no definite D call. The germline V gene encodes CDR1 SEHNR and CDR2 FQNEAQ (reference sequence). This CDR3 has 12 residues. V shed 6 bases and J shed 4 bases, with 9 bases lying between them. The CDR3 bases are TGTGCCAGCAGGGTCGAAGGCTATGGCTACACCTTC. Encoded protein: CASRVEGYGYTF.

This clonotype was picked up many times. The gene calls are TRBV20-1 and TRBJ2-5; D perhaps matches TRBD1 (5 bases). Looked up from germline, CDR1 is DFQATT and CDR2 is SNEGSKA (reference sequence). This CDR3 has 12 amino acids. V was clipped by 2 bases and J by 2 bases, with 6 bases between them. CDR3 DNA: TGCAGTGCTAGAACAGGACAAGAGACCCAGTACTTC. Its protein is CSARTGQETQYF.

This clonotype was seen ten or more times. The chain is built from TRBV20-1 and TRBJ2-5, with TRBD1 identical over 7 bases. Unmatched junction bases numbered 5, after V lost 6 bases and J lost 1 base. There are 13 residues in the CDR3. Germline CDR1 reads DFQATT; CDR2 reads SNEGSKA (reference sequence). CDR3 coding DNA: TGCAGTGCCTTGGGACAGCTCCAAGAGACCCAGTACTTC. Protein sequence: CSALGQLQETQYF.

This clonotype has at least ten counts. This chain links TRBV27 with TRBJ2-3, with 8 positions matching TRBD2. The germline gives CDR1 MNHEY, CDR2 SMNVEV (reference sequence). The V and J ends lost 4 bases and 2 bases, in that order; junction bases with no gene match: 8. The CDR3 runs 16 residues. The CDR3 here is CASSYSSGEFTDTQYF. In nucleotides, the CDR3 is TGTGCCAGCAGTTACAGTAGCGGGGAATTCACAGATACGCAGTATTTT.

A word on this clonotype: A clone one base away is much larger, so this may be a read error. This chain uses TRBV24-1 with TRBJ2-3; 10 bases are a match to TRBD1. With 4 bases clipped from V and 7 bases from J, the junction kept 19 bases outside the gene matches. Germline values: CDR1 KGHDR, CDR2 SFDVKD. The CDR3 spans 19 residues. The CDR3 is CATSDPQRDRGTSQHTQYF. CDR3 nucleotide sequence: TGTGCCACCAGTGACCCACAGCGGGACAGGGGCACAAGTCAACATACGCAGTATTTT.

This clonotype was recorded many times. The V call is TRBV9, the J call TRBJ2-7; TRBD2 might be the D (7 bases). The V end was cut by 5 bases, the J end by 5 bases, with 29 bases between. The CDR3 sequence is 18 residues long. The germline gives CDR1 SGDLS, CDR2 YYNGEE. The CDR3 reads CASSLTFARGQGKDEQYF. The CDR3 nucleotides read TGTGCCAGCAGTTTGACCTTTGCGCGGGGGCAGGGGAAAGACGAGCAGTACTTC.

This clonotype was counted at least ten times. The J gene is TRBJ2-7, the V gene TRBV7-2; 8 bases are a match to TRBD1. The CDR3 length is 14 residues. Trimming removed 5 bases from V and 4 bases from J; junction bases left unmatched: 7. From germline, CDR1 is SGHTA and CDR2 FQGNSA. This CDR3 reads CASSIDRGRYEQYF. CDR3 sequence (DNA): TGTGCCAGCAGCATAGACAGGGGAAGGTACGAGCAGTACTTC.

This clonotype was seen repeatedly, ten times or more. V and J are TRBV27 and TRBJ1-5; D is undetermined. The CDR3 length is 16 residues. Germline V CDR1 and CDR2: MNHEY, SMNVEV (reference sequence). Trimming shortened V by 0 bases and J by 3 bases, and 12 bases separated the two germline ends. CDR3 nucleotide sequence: TGTGCCAGCAGTTTATCTTTAATACGAGTCAATCAGCCCCAGCATTTT. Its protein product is CASSLSLIRVNQPQHF.